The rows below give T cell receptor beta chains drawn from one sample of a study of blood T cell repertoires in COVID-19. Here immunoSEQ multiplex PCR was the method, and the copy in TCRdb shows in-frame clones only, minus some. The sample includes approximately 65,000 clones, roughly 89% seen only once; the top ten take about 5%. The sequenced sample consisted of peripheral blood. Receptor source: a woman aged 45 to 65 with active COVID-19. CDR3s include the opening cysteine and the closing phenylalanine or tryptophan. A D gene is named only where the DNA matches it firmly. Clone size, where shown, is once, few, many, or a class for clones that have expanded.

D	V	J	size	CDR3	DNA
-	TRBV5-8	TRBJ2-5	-	CASTRTGNSQTQYF	TGTGCCAGCACCCGGACGGGGAACAGCCAGACCCAGTACTTC
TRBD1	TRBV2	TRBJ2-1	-	CASSPGQVHNEQFF	TGTGCCAGCAGCCCGGGACAGGTACACAATGAGCAGTTCTTC
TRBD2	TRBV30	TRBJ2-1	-	CAWSRASGKVNEQFF	TGTGCCTGGAGTAGGGCTAGCGGAAAGGTCAATGAGCAGTTCTTC
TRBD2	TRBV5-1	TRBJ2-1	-	CASSTRLAGNSYNEQFF	TGCGCCAGCAGCACAAGACTAGCGGGGAACTCCTACAATGAGCAGTTCTTC
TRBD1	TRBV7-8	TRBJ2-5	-	CASSLGTGGTKETQYF	TGTGCCAGCAGCTTAGGGACAGGGGGGACTAAAGAGACCCAGTACTTC
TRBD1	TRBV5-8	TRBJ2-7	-	CASTRKRGRYEQYF	TGTGCCAGCACCAGAAAGAGGGGGCGCTACGAGCAGTACTTC
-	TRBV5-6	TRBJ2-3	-	CASSLNGQTDTQYF	TGTGCCAGCAGCTTGAATGGACAGACAGATACGCAGTATTTT
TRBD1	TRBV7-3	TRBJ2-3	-	CASSSPGTGNPDTQYF	TGTGCCAGCAGCTCCCCTGGGACAGGGAACCCAGATACGCAGTATTTT
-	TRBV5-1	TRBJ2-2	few	CASSLGRKNTGELFF	TGCGCCAGCAGCTTGGGGAGGAAGAACACCGGGGAGCTGTTTTTT
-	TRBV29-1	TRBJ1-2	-	CSVPDSETNYGYTF	TGCAGCGTTCCGGACAGCGAGACTAACTATGGCTACACCTTC
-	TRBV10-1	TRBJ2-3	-	CASSGPGGGRAPDTQYF	TGCGCCAGCAGTGGCCCAGGGGGCGGGAGGGCCCCAGATACGCAGTATTTT
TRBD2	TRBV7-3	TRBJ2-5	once	CASSPSGREETQYF	TGTGCCAGCAGCCCCAGCGGGAGGGAAGAGACCCAGTACTTC
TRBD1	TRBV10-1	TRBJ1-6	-	CASSEKQGPTGSPLHF	TGCGCCAGCAGTGAGAAACAGGGGCCGACGGGGTCACCCCTCCACTTT
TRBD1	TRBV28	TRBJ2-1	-	CASSLSQGASNEQFF	TGTGCCAGCAGTTTATCACAGGGGGCTTCAAATGAGCAGTTCTTC
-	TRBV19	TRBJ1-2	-	CASRTGRGGYTF	TGTGCCAGTAGGACAGGTCGGGGTGGCTACACCTTC
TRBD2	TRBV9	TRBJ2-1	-	CASSVASSGGYNEQFF	TGTGCCAGCAGCGTAGCCTCTAGCGGGGGGTACAATGAGCAGTTCTTC
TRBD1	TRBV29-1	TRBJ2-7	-	CSVAGTADNYYEQYF	TGCAGCGTAGCCGGGACAGCTGACAACTACTACGAGCAGTACTTC
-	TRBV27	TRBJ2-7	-	CASFTSSYEQYF	TGTGCCAGCTTCACTTCTTCCTACGAGCAGTACTTC
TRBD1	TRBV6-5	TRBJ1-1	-	CASSRDRGIGTEAFF	TGTGCCAGCAGCCGGGACAGGGGGATTGGGACTGAAGCTTTCTTT
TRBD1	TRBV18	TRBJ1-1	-	CASSRQGNTEAFF	TGTGCCAGCTCAAGACAGGGGAACACTGAAGCTTTCTTT
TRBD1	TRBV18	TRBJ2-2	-	CASSPSTGQTGELFF	TGTGCCAGCTCACCATCGACAGGGCAAACCGGGGAGCTGTTTTTT
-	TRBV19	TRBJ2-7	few	CASSISWASAYEQYF	TGTGCCAGTAGTATCTCTTGGGCCTCCGCCTACGAGCAGTACTTC
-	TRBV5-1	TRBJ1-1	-	CASSLELPGLTEAFF	TGCGCCAGCAGCTTGGAATTGCCAGGGCTTACTGAAGCTTTCTTT
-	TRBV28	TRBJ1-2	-	CASSTGSRGYGYTF	TGTGCCAGCAGTACAGGGTCCAGAGGGTATGGCTACACCTTC
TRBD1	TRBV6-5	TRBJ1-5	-	CASSYVGGQPQHF	TGTGCCAGCAGTTACGTAGGGGGCCAGCCCCAGCATTTT
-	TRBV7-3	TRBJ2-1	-	CASSLTRLEDEQFF	TGTGCCAGCAGCTTAACACGACTAGAAGATGAGCAGTTCTTC
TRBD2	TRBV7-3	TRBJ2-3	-	CASSPGTSGRLSTDTQYF	TGTGCCAGCAGCCCCGGGACTAGCGGGAGACTTAGCACAGATACGCAGTATTTT
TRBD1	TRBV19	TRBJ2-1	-	CASSRTGGPPGVNEQFF	TGTGCCAGTAGTAGGACAGGGGGGCCCCCTGGGGTCAATGAGCAGTTCTTC
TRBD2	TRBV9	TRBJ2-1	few	CASSPTSGCYNEQFF	TGTGCCAGCAGTCCGACTAGCGGATGTTACAATGAGCAGTTCTTC
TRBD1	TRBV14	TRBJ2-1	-	CASSLQQGAGSYNEQFF	TGTGCCAGCAGCTTACAACAGGGGGCGGGGTCCTACAATGAGCAGTTCTTC
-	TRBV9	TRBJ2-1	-	CASSSGGEQFF	TGTGCCAGCAGCTCAGGAGGTGAGCAGTTCTTC
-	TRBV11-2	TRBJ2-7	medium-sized	CASSLGTGFDEQYF	TGTGCCAGCAGCCTCGGAACAGGGTTTGACGAGCAGTACTTC
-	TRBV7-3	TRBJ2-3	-	CASSLTNTQYF	TGTGCCAGCAGCTTAACTAATACGCAGTATTTT
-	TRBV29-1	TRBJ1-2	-	CSANTGIGYGYTF	TGCAGCGCCAACACAGGGATAGGGTATGGCTACACCTTC
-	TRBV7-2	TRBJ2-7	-	CASSHRESYEQYF	TGTGCCAGCAGCCACAGGGAATCCTACGAGCAGTACTTC
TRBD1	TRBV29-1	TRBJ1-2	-	CSAPDRGSYGYTF	TGCAGCGCTCCGGACAGGGGTAGCTATGGCTACACCTTC
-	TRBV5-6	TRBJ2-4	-	CASSVLTGTLAKNIQYF	TGTGCCAGCAGCGTATTAACCGGGACATTAGCCAAAAACATTCAGTACTTC
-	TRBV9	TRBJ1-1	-	CASNPQAPDTEAFF	TGTGCCAGCAACCCACAGGCTCCGGACACTGAAGCTTTCTTT
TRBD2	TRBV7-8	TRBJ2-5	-	CASSLGGLAGQETQYF	TGTGCCAGCAGCTTAGGGGGACTAGCGGGACAAGAGACCCAGTACTTC
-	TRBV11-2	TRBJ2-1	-	CASSLGQGTYNYNEQFF	TGTGCCAGCAGCTTAGGGCAGGGGACCTATAACTACAATGAGCAGTTCTTC
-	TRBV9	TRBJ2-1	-	CASSVYGSSTSYNEQFF	TGTGCCAGCAGCGTATACGGGAGCTCAACCTCCTACAATGAGCAGTTCTTC